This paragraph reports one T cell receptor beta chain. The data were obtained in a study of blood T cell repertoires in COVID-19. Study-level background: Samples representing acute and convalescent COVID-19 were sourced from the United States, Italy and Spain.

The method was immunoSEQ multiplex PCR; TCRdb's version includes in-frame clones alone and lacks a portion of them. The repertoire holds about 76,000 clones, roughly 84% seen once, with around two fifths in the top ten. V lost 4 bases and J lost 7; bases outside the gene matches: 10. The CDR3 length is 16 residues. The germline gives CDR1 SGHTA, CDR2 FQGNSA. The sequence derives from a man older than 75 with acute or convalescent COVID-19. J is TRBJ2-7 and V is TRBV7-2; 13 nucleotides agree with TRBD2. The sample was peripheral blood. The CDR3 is CASSSRTSGSLGEQYF. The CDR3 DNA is TGTGCCAGCAGCTCTAGGACTAGCGGGAGTTTGGGGGAGCAGTACTTC.